This entry lists 3 T cell receptor beta chains sequenced from one sample in a study of CD8 T cells in Susac syndrome (dated by TCRdb to between 2019 and 2020). Library preparation employed the immunoSEQ multiplex PCR assay. RNA was extracted using the RNeasy kit, and roughly 0.5 to 1 ug of the RNA was reverse transcribed with random hexamers. TCRdb took the public reads, trimmed them with fastp at Q25, ran MiXCR for clone calling and kept in-frame beta chains. Every distinct CDR3 protein forms one entry, paired with its most common genes and DNA. A total of about 180,000 distinct CDR3 sequences appear in this sample, approximately 94% of them only once. The ten top clones hold over 0.095% of the sample. Sequencing was carried out using CD4+ T cells from PBMCs. These receptors were taken from a human donor with Susac syndrome.

This clonotype was counted once. This chain joins TRBV3-1 and TRBJ2-4; possibly TRBD2 for D (6 bases). Trimming pared 0 bases from V and 1 base from J, leaving 7 bases between. The CDR3 consists of 15 residues. Germline V gene sequence: CDR1 LGHDT, CDR2 YNNKEL (reference sequence). The CDR3 loop is CASSQDGGAKNIQYF. The CDR3 nucleotides read TGTGCCAGCAGCCAAGATGGGGGGGCCAAAAACATTCAGTACTTC.

This clonotype was observed once. In DNA, the CDR3 is TGCAGTGCTCGGGACAACCAGAACACTGAAGCTTTCTTT. It is translated as CSARDNQNTEAFF. The J gene is TRBJ1-1, the V gene TRBV20-1, with a tentative D call TRBD1 (6 bases). This CDR3 has 13 amino acids. V was cut by 5 bases and J by 1 base, with 11 bases left in between. Germline V lookup: CDR1 DFQATT, CDR2 SNEGSKA (reference sequence).

J is TRBJ2-5 and V is TRBV20-1; 9 bases agree with TRBD1. Germline V gene sequence: CDR1 DFQATT, CDR2 SNEGSKA (reference sequence). Trimming took 6 bases from V and 4 from J; bases not matched to a gene: 9. The CDR3 consists of 14 residues. CDR3 DNA: TGCAGTGCCCCGACCGGGACAGGGAGAGAGACCCAGTACTTC. This translates into CSAPTGTGRETQYF.